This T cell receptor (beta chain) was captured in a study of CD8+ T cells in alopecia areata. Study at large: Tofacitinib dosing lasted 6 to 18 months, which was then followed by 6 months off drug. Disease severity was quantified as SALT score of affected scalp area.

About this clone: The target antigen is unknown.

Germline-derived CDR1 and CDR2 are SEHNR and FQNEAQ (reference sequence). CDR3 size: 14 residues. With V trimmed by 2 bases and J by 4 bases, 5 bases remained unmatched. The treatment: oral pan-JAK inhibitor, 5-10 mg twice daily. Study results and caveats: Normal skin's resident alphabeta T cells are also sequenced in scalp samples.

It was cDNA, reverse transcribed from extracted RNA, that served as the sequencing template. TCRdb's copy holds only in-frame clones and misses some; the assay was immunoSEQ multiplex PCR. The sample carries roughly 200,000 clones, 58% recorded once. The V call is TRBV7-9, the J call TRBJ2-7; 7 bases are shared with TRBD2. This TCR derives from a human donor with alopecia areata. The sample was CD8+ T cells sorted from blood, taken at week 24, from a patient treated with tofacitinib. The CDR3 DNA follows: TGTGCCAGCAGCTTACCGATGGGAGGGTACGAGCAGTACTTC. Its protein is CASSLPMGGYEQYF.